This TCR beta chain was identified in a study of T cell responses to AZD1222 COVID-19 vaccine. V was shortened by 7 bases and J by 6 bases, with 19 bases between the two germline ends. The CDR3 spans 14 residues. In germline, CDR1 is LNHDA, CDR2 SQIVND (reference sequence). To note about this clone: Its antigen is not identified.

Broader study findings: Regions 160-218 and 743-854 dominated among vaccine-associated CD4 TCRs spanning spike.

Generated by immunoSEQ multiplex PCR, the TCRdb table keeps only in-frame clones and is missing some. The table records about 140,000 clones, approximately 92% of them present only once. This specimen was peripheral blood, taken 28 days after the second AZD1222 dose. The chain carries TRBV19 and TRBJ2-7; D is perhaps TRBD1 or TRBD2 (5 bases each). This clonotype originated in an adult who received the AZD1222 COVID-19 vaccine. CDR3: CASTPGAASGEQYF. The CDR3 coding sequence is TGTGCCAGTACCCCCGGGGCAGCCTCCGGCGAGCAGTACTTC.